These 3 T cell receptor beta chains came from one sample sequenced in a study of blood T cell repertoires in COVID-19. Assay used: immunoSEQ multiplex PCR; TCRdb lists only in-frame clones, some missing. The sample carries tens of thousands of clones, more than 70% recorded once. The sequencing sample was made of peripheral blood. The receptors were sampled from a human donor with active COVID-19. The donor label of this sample is uncertain.

In DNA, the CDR3 is TGTGCCAGCAGCTTACAGATCAGGGTATCACCCCTCCACTTT. Protein product: CASSLQIRVSPLHF. The V gene is TRBV6-5, the J gene TRBJ1-6; weak D call: TRBD1 (5 bases). Germline CDR1 and CDR2: MNHEY and SVGAGI. Trimming pared 6 bases from V and 10 bases from J, leaving 16 bases between. The CDR3 has 14 residues.

This clone showed up just a few times. This rearrangement joins TRBV9 to TRBJ1-4; D is unclear. V lost 0 bases and J lost 6, with 9 bases in between. The CDR3 length is 14 residues. CDR1 SGDLS and CDR2 YYNGEE come from the germline V gene. The CDR3 DNA follows: TGTGCCAGCAGCGTAGGGCAGAATGATGAAAAACTGTTTTTT. This gives the protein CASSVGQNDEKLFF.

In its sample, this clone was seen once. The chain joins TRBV7-9 to TRBJ1-2, with D unresolved. This CDR3 comprises 15 residues. Germline CDR1 is SEHNR and CDR2 is FQNEAQ (reference sequence). V lost 3 bases and J 4 bases, leaving 15 bases between the germline ends. The CDR3: CASSLWGERTYGYTF. The CDR3 DNA follows: TGTGCCAGCAGCTTGTGGGGAGAGCGGACCTATGGCTACACCTTC.